The 16 T cell receptor beta chains below come from one sample, sequenced in a study of blood T cell repertoires in COVID-19. TCRdb's copy holds only in-frame clones and misses some; the assay was immunoSEQ multiplex PCR. The sample has approximately 270,000 clones, 75% to 95% seen once. Specimen: PBMCs or T cells enriched from blood (not recorded which). These receptors were collected from a man aged 35-49 years who had been exposed to COVID-19.

This clone came up once. This rearrangement joins TRBV5-1 to TRBJ1-1; TRBD1 might be the D (6 bases). The CDR3 length is 14 residues. CDR1 is SGHRS and CDR2 is YFSETQ in the germline V gene. V was pared by 5 bases and J by 1 base, with 12 bases between. The CDR3 bases are TGCGCCAGCAGTACGGGACACCAGAACACTGAAGCTTTCTTT. Translated, it gives CASSTGHQNTEAFF. Combining the CDR3 with reference TRBV5-1 and TRBJ1-1 gives the whole variable domain KAGVTQTPRYLIKTRGQQVTLSCSPISGHRSVSWYQQTPGQGLQFLFEYFSETQRNKGNFPGRFSGRQFSNSRSEMNVSTLELGDSALYLCASSTGHQNTEAFFGQGTRLTVV.

The V call is TRBV14, the J call TRBJ2-2; 12 bases fit TRBD2. The CDR3 is 20 residues long. The germline gives CDR1 SGHDN, CDR2 FVKESK. V lost 0 bases to trimming and J lost 7 bases; unmatched junction nucleotides: 15. The CDR3 DNA sequence: TGTGCCAGCAGCCAAGACGGCCTAGCGGGAGGGCCTTTTCGTGGCGGGGAGCTGTTTTTT. This gives the protein CASSQDGLAGGPFRGGELFF.

The genes are TRBV9 and TRBJ2-7, with 14 nucleotides matching TRBD2. Germline V gene lookup returns CDR1 SGDLS and CDR2 YYNGEE. V was clipped by 3 bases and J by 0 bases; unmatched bases: 2. This CDR3 spans 16 amino acids. Written as DNA, the CDR3 is TGTGCCAGCAGCGGGGGGACTAGCGGGAGCTCCTACGAGCAGTACTTC. This gives the protein CASSGGTSGSSYEQYF. Full variable domain (remainder filled in from reference TRBV9 and TRBJ2-7): DSGVTQTPKHLITATGQRVTLRCSPRSGDLSVYWYQQSLDQGLQFLIQYYNGEERAKGNILERFSAQQFPDLHSELNLSSLELGDSALYFCASSGGTSGSSYEQYFGPGTRLTVT.

The chain combines TRBV13 with TRBJ2-1; D call uncertain. Germline CDR1 and CDR2: PRHDT and FYEKMQ (reference sequence). The CDR3 totals 15 residues. Trimming removed 5 bases from V and 5 bases from J, with 16 bases in between. The CDR3, as DNA: TGTGCCAGCAGCCCCACCGGTCCTAAGAACAATGAGCAGTTCTTC. Translation gives CASSPTGPKNNEQFF.

The chain carries TRBV2 and TRBJ1-5, with TRBD1 identical over 8 bases. There are 14 residues in the CDR3. The germline CDR1 and CDR2 sequences are SNHLY and FYNNEI. V gave up 7 bases and J gave up 9 bases; unmatched junction bases: 11. CDR3 in amino acids: CASIGQGIEGPQHF. The CDR3 DNA reads as TGTGCCAGCATCGGACAGGGTATTGAGGGGCCCCAGCATTTT.

The chain has TRBV6-1 and TRBJ2-7; 9 nucleotides match TRBD2. Unmatched junction bases numbered 5, after V lost 4 bases and J lost 7 bases. The length of the CDR3 is 13 residues. Germline V gene sequence: CDR1 MNHNS, CDR2 SASEGT. The CDR3 here is CASSVAGASEQYF. The CDR3 DNA is TGTGCCAGCAGTGTAGCGGGAGCTAGTGAGCAGTACTTC.

This clone was seen a few times. The chain joins TRBV3-1 (or the pseudogene TRBV3-2) to TRBJ2-1, with TRBD1 matching 8 bases. After removal of 6 bases from V and 7 bases from J, the junction contained 11 bases not matched to a gene. This CDR3 contains 15 residues. Looked up from germline, CDR1 is LGHDT and CDR2 is YNNKEL (reference sequence). CDR3 DNA sequence: TGTGCCAGCAGTCTCAGGGGGCGGCTTACTAATGAGCAGTTCTTC. Protein: CASSLRGRLTNEQFF.

This chain uses TRBV15 with TRBJ1-1, with D possibly being TRBD1 (5 bases). CDR3 length: 14 amino acids. V dropped 6 bases and J dropped 1 base, with 12 bases sitting between them. Germline assignment: CDR1 LNHNV and CDR2 YYDKDF (reference sequence). The CDR3 sequence: CATSSRGGNTEAFF. The DNA for the CDR3 is TGTGCCACCAGTTCCCGGGGGGGGAACACTGAAGCTTTCTTT. Using reference TRBV15 and TRBJ1-1 for the parts outside the CDR3, the full variable domain is DAMVIQNPRYQVTQFGKPVTLSCSQTLNHNVMYWYQQKSSQAPKLLFHYYDKDFNNEADTPDNFQSRRPNTSFCFLDIRSPGLGDTAMYLCATSSRGGNTEAFFGQGTRLTVV.

The chain recombines TRBV10-1 with TRBJ2-6; the D is unclear. Germline loops: CDR1 WNHNN, CDR2 SYGVQD (reference sequence). Deletions cut 2 bases from V and 3 bases from J, with 8 bases between. CDR3 length: 15 amino acids. CDR3 DNA: TGCGCCAGCAGTGAGAGTGGGCGTGGGGCCAACGTCCTGACTTTC. Protein product: CASSESGRGANVLTF.

The chain employs TRBV5-1 and TRBJ1-1; D gene unclear. V was trimmed by 5 bases and J by 2 bases, leaving 13 bases between them. CDR1 SGHRS and CDR2 YFSETQ come from the germline V gene. The CDR3 spans 14 residues. The CDR3 DNA follows: TGCGCCAGCAGGATTACCTTAGATAACACTGAAGCTTTCTTT. As protein: CASRITLDNTEAFF.

The chain links TRBV6-5 to TRBJ2-2; 13 nucleotides align to TRBD2. CDR1 is MNHEY and CDR2 is SVGAGI in the germline V gene. CDR3 size: 15 residues. V was pared by 4 bases and J by 9 bases, with 5 bases of the junction left unmatched. CDR3 nucleotide sequence: TGTGCCAGCAGTTCCACTAGCGGGAGGGCCAGGGAGCTGTTTTTT. Its protein is CASSSTSGRARELFF.

This chain links TRBV5-1 with TRBJ1-2, with 8 bases aligning to TRBD1. This CDR3 is built from 14 residues. The trim removed 3 bases at V and 3 bases at J, leaving 4 bases unmatched. Germline loops: CDR1 SGHRS, CDR2 YFSETQ. CDR3 coding DNA: TGCGCCAGCAGCTCCAGGGGGCTGGACTATGGCTACACCTTC. This codes for CASSSRGLDYGYTF. The full variable domain, rest sourced from reference TRBV5-1 and TRBJ1-2, is KAGVTQTPRYLIKTRGQQVTLSCSPISGHRSVSWYQQTPGQGLQFLFEYFSETQRNKGNFPGRFSGRQFSNSRSEMNVSTLELGDSALYLCASSSRGLDYGYTFGSGTRLTVV.

This clone was counted a single time. The rearrangement joins TRBV10-3 to TRBJ2-1; 10 nucleotides align to TRBD1. Trimming cost V 7 bases and J 5 bases; bases outside gene matches: 5. In germline, CDR1 is ENHRY, CDR2 SYGVKD. CDR3 size: 14 residues. CDR3 nucleotide sequence: TGTGCCATCAAAGACAGGGGGCCTAACAATGAGCAGTTCTTC. Its protein product is CAIKDRGPNNEQFF.

This clone was seen only once. The rearrangement uses TRBV5-5 and TRBJ1-4, with a possible D match to TRBD1 (6 bases). The CDR3 sequence is 13 residues long. V was cut by 3 bases and J by 8 bases, with 11 bases left in between. The germline V gene encodes CDR1 SGHKS and CDR2 YYEKEE (reference sequence). CDR3 loop: CASSWTVGEKLFF. Here the CDR3 DNA reads TGTGCCAGCAGCTGGACAGTAGGGGAAAAACTGTTTTTT. Looking up the rest from reference TRBV5-5 and TRBJ1-4 gives the full variable domain: DAGVTQSPTHLIKTRGQQVTLRCSPISGHKSVSWYQQVLGQGPQFIFQYYEKEERGRGNFPDRFSARQFPNYSSELNVNALLLGDSALYLCASSWTVGEKLFFGSGTQLSVL.

The J gene is TRBJ1-1, the V gene TRBV6-1, with D perhaps TRBD1 (5 bases). This CDR3 spans 15 amino acids. The germline V gene encodes CDR1 MNHNS and CDR2 SASEGT. The V gene lost 2 bases and the J gene lost 5 bases, with 15 bases spanning the gap. The CDR3 is CASSEFGGVETEAFF. The CDR3 DNA sequence: TGTGCCAGCAGTGAATTTGGGGGGGTAGAGACTGAAGCTTTCTTT.

The chain has TRBV7-9 and TRBJ2-1; no definite D call. V was trimmed by 5 bases and J by 9 bases, leaving 11 bases between them. Germline V gives CDR1 SEHNR, CDR2 FQNEAQ (reference sequence). The CDR3 has 12 amino acids. CDR3 amino acids: CASSLLVSEQFF. The CDR3 DNA reads as TGTGCCAGCAGCCTCCTTGTATCTGAGCAGTTCTTC.